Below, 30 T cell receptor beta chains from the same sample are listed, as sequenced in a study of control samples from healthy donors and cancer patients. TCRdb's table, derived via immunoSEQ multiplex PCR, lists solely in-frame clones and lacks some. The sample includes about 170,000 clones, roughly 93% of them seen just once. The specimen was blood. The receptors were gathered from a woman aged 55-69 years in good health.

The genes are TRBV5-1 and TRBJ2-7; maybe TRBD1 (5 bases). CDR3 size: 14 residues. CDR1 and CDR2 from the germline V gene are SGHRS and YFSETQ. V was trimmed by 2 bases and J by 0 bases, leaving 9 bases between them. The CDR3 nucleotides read TGCGCCAGCAGCTTCCAGGGATCCTCCTACGAGCAGTACTTC. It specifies CASSFQGSSYEQYF.

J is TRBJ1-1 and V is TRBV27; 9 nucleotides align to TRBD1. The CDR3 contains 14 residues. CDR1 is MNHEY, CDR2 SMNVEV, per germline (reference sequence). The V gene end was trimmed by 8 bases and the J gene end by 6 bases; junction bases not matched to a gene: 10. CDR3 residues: CASHSTGGLAEAFF. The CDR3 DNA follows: TGTGCCAGCCATTCTACAGGGGGCTTGGCTGAAGCTTTCTTT.

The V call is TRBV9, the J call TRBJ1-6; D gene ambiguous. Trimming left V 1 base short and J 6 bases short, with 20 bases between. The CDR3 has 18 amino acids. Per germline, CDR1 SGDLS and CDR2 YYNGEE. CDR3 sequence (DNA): TGTGCCAGCAGCGTACTAAACGGCACAGCCTTAAGTAATTCACCCCTCCACTTT. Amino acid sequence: CASSVLNGTALSNSPLHF.

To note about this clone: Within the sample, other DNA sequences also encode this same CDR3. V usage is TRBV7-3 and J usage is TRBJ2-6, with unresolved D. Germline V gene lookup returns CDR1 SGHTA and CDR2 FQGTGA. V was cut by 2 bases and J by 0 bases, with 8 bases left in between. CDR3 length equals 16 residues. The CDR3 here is CASSLLPNSGANVLTF. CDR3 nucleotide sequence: TGTGCCAGCAGCTTACTGCCTAACTCTGGGGCCAACGTCCTGACTTTC.

CDR3 DNA: TGCAGTGCTAGTAGGGGGCAAGGCACTGAAGCTTTCTTT. It encodes CSASRGQGTEAFF. V usage is TRBV20-1 and J usage is TRBJ1-1; 7 bases agree with TRBD1. From germline, CDR1 is DFQATT and CDR2 SNEGSKA (reference sequence). The CDR3 runs 13 residues. V trimming: 3 bases; J trimming: 4 bases; junction bases outside the gene matches: 5.

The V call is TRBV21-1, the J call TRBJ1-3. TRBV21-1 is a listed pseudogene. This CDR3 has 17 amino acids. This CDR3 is CASSQRRASNRRDTIYF. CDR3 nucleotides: TGTGCCAGCAGCCAGCGCCGGGCCTCAAACCGGAGGGACACCATATATTTT.

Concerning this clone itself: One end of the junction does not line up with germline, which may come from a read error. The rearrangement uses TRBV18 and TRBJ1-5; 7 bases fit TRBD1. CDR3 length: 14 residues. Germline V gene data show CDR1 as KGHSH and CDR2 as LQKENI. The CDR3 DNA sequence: TGTGCCAGCCCACCGATACAGGGGAGTCAGCCCCAGCATTTT. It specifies CASPPIQGSQPQHF.

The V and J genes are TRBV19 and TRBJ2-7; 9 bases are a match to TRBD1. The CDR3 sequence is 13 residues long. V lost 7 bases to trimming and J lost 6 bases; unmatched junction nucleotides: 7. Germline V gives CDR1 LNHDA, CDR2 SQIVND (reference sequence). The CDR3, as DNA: TGTGCCAGTAACCCGGGACAGGGTATCGAGCAGTACTTC. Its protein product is CASNPGQGIEQYF.

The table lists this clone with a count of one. Here the CDR3 reads CASSLEGGSNYLGQYF. The CDR3 nucleotides read TGTGCCAGCAGCTTAGAGGGGGGCTCCAACTATCTGGGGCAGTACTTC. This chain links TRBV7-8 with TRBJ2-7, with D perhaps matching TRBD1 or TRBD2 (6 bases each). CDR1 and CDR2 from the germline V gene are SGHVS and FQNEAQ. V dropped 1 base and J dropped 9 bases, with 22 bases sitting between them. The CDR3 extends over 16 amino acids.

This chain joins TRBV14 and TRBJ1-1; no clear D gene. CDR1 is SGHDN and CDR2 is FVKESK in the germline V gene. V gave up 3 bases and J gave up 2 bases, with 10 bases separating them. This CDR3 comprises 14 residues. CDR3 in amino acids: CASSHNPDNTEAFF. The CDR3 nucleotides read TGTGCCAGCAGCCATAATCCCGATAACACTGAAGCTTTCTTT.

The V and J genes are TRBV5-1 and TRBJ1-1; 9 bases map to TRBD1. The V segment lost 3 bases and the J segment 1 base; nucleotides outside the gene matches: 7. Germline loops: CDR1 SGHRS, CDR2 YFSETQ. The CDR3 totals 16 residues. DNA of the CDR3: TGCGCCAGCAGCTCGGGGGACAGGGCCCCGAACACTGAAGCTTTCTTT. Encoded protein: CASSSGDRAPNTEAFF.

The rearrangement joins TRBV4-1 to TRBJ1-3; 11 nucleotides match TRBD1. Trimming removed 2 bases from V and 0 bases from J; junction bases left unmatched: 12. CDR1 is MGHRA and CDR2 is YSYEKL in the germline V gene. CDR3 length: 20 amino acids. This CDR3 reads CASSQLRGQGGLLSGNTIYF. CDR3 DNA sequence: TGCGCCAGCAGCCAACTTAGGGGACAGGGGGGGTTGCTCTCTGGAAACACCATATATTTT.

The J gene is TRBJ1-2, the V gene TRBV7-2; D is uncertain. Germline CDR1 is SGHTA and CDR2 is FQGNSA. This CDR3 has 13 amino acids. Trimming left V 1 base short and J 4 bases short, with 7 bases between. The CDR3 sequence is CASSLVEVYGYTF. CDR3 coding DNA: TGTGCCAGCAGCTTAGTCGAGGTCTATGGCTACACCTTC.

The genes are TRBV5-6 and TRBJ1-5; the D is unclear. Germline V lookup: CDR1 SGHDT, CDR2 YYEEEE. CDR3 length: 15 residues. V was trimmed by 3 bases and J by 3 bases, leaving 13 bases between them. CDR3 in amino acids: CASSSREYANQPQHF. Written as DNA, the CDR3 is TGTGCCAGCAGCTCACGGGAGTACGCCAATCAGCCCCAGCATTTT.

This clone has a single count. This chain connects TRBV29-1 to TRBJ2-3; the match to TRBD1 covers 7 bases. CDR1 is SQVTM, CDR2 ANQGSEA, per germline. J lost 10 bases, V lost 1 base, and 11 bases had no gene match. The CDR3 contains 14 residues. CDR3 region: CSVEGDRQRSPQYF. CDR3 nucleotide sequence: TGCAGCGTTGAAGGGGACAGACAAAGATCTCCGCAGTATTTT.

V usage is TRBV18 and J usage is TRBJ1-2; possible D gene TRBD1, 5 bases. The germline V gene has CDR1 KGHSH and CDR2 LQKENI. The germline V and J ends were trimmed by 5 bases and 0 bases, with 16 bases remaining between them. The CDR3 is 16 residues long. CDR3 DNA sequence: TGTGCCAGCTCAGCAAACCAGGGCACCTCTAACTATGGCTACACCTTC. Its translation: CASSANQGTSNYGYTF.

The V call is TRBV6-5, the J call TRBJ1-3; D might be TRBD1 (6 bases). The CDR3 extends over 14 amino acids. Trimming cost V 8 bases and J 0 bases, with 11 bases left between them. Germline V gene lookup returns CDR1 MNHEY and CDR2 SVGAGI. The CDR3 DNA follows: TGTGCCAGCGGGGGGCTGAGCTCTGGAAACACCATATATTTT. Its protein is CASGGLSSGNTIYF.

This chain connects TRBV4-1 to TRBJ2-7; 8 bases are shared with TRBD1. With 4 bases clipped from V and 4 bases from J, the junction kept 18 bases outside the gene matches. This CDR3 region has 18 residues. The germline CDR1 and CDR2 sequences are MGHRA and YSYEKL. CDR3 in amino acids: CASSLYPLVGTGSYEQYF. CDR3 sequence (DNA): TGCGCCAGCAGCCTCTACCCGCTCGTCGGGACAGGATCTTACGAGCAGTACTTC.

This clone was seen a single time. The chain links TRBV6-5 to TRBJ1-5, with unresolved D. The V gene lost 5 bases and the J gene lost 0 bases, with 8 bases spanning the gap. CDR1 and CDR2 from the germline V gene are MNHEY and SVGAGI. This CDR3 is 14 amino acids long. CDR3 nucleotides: TGTGCCAGCAGTCCTACAGTTAGCAATCAGCCCCAGCATTTT. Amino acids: CASSPTVSNQPQHF.

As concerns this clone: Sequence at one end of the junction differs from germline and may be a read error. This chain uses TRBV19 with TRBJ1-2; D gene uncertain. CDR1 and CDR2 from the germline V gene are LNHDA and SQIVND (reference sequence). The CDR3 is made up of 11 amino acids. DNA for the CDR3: TGTGCCAGCAGACATAGCTATAGCTACACCTTC. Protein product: CASRHSYSYTF.

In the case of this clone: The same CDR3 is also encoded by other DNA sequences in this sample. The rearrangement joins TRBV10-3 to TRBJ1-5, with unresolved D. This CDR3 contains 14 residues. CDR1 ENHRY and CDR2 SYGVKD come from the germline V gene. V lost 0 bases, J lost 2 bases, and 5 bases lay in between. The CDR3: CAISESLGNQPQHF. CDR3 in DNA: TGTGCCATCAGTGAGTCGTTGGGCAATCAGCCCCAGCATTTT.

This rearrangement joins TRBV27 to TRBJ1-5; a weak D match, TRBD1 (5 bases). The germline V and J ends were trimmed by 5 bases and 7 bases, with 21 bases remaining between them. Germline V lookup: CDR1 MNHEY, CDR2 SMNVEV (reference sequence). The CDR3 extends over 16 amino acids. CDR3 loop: CASSLKPGRPGQPQHF. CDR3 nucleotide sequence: TGTGCCAGCAGTCTCAAACCGGGACGGCCTGGACAGCCCCAGCATTTT.

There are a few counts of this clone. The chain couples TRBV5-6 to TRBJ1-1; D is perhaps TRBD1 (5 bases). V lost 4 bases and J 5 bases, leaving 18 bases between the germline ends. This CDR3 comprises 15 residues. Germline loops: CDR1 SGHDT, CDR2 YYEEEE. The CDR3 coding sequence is TGTGCCAGCAGCCCTGGGCCAGGGTTGATAACTGAAGCTTTCTTT. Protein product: CASSPGPGLITEAFF.

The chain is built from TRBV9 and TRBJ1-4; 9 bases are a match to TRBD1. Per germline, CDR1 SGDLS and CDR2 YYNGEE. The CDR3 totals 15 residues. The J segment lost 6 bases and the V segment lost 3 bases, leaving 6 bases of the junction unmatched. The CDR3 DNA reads TGTGCCAGCAGCGCGACAGGGGGGATCCATGAAAAACTGTTTTTT. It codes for CASSATGGIHEKLFF.

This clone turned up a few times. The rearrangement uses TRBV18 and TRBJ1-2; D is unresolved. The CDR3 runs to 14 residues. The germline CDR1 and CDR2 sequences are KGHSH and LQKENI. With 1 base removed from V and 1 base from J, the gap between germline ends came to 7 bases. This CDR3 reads CASSPQSDNYGYTF. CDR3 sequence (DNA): TGTGCCAGCTCACCACAATCGGATAACTATGGCTACACCTTC. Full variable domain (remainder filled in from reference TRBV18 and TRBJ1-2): NAGVMQNPRHLVRRRGQEARLRCSPMKGHSHVYWYRQLPEEGLKFMVYLQKENIIDESGMPKERFSAEFPKEGPSILRIQQVVRGDSAAYFCASSPQSDNYGYTFGSGTRLTVV.

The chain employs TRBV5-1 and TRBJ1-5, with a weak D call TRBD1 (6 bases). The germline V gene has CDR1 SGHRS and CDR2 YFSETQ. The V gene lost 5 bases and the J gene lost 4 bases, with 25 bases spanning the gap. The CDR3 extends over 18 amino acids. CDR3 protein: CASRYIPERGYRNQPQHF. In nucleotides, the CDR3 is TGCGCCAGCAGATATATTCCTGAGAGGGGGTACAGAAATCAGCCCCAGCATTTT.

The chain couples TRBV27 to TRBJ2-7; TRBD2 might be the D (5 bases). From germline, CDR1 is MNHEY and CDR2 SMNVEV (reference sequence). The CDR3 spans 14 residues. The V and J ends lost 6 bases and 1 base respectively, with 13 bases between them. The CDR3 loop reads CASRREPRSYEQYF. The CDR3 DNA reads TGTGCCAGCAGGAGGGAACCGAGATCCTACGAGCAGTACTTC.

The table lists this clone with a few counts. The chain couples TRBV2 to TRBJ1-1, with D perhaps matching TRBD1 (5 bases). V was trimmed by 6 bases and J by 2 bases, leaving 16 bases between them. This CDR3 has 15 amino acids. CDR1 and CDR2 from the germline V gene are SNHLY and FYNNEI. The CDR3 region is CASRSTDRPNTEAFF. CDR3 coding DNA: TGTGCCAGCAGAAGCACCGACAGACCAAACACTGAAGCTTTCTTT.

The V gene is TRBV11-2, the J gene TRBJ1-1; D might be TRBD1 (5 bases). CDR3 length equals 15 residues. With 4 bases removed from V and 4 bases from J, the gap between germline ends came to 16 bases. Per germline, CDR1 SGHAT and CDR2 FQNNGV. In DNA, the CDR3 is TGTGCCAGCAGCTCCGAGGCAGGGTGGCGCACTGAAGCTTTCTTT. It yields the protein CASSSEAGWRTEAFF.

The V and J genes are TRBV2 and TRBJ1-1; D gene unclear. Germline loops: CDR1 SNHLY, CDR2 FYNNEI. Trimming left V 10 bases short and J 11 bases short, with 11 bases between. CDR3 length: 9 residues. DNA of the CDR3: TGTGCCAAGGCAACCAGTGCTTTCTTT. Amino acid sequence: CAKATSAFF.